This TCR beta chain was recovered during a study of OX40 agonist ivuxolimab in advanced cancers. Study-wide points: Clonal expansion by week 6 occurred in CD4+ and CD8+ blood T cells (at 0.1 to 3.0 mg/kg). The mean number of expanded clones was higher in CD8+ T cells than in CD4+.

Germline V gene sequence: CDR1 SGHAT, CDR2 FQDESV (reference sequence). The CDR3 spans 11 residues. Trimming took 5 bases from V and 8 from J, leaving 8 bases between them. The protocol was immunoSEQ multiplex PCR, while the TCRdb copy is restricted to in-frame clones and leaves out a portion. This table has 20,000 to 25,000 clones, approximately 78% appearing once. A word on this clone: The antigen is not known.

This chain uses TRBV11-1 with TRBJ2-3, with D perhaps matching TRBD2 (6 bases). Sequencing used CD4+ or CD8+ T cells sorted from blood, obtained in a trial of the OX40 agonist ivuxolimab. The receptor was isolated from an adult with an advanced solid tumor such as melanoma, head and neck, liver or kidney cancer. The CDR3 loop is CASSAGTTQYF. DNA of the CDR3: TGTGCCAGCAGCGCGGGGACTACGCAGTATTTT.